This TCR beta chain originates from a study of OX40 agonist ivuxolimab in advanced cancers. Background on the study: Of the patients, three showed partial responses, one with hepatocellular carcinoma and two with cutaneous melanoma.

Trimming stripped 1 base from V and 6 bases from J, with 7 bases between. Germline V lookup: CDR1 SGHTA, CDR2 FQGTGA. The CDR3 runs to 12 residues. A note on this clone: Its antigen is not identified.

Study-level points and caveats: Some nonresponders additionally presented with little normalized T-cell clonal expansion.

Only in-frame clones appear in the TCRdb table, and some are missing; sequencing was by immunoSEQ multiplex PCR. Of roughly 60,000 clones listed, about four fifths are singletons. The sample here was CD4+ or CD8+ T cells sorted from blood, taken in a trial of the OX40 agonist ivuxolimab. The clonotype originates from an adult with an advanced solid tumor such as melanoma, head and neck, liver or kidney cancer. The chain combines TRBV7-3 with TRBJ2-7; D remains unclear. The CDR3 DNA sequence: TGTGCCAGCAGCTTAAAAATGGGCGAGCAGTACTTC. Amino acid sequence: CASSLKMGEQYF.